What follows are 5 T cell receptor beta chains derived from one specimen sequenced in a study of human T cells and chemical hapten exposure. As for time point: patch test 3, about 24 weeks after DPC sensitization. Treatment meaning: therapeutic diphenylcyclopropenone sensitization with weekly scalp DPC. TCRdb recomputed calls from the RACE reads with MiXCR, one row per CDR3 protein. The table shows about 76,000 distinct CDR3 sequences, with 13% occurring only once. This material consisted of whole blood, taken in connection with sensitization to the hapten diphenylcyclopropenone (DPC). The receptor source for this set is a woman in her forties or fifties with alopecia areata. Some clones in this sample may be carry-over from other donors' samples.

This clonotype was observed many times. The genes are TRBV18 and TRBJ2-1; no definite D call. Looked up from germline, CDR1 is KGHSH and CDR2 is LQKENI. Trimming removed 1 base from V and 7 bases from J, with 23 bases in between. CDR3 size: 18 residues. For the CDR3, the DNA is TGTGCCAGCTCACCACAGTACACGCCATCACGATCTGGTAATGAGCAGTTCTTC. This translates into CASSPQYTPSRSGNEQFF. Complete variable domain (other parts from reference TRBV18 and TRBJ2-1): NAGVMQNPRHLVRRRGQEARLRCSPMKGHSHVYWYRQLPEEGLKFMVYLQKENIIDESGMPKERFSAEFPKEGPSILRIQQVVRGDSAAYFCASSPQYTPSRSGNEQFFGPGTRLTVL.

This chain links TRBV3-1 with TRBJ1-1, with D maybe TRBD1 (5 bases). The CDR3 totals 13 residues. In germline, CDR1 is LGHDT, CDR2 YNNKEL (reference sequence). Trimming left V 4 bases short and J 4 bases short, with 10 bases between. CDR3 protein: CASSPQGVTEAFF. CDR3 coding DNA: TGTGCCAGCAGCCCCCAGGGAGTCACTGAAGCTTTCTTT.

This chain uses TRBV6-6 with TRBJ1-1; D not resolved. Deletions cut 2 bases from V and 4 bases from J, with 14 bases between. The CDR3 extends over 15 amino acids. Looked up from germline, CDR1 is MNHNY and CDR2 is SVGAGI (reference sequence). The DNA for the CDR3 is TGTGCCAGCAGTTACGGCCAAAGTCGGGGCACTGAAGCTTTCTTT. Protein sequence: CASSYGQSRGTEAFF.

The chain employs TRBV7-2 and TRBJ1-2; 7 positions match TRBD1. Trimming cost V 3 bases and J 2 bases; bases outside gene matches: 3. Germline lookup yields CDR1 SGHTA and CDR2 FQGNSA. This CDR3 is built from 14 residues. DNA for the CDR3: TGTGCCAGCAGCTTGGGGGGACAGAACTATGGCTACACCTTC. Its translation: CASSLGGQNYGYTF.

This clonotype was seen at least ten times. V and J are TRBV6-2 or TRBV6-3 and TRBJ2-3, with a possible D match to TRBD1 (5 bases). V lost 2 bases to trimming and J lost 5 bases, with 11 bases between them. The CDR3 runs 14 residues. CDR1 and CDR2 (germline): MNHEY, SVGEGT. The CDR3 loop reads CASSYPLTGDTQYF. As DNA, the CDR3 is TGTGCCAGCAGTTACCCCCTCACAGGAGATACGCAGTATTTT.